The entry below describes one T cell receptor (beta chain). This clonotype has a count of ten or more. No cognate antigen has been identified for it. No much larger clonotype is one base removed from it; base qualities were not supplied. The cysteine opens and the phenylalanine closes a CDR3 of 12 amino acids. Only the CDR3 part of the read is kept: 36 bases, read in frame from the first base. The germline V and J ends show losses of 3 bases and 3 bases respectively, and no gene match explains 0 bases of the junction. Per the germline V gene (reference sequence), DFQATT is the CDR1 and SNEGSKA is the CDR2. For unsorted PBMC libraries, 2 million PBMCs were used after storage in RNAlater at -80 degrees C until RNA extraction. Multiple sclerosis patients were enrolled in a US clinical protocol under which disease progression was evaluated by magnetic resonance imaging. Peripheral blood was subjected to Ficoll-Hypaque density gradient centrifugation to isolate PBMCs, which were then cryopreserved in liquid nitrogen.

The sample belongs to a study of neurological immune-mediated disorders (dated by TCRdb to between 2018 and 2021). Notes on the research overall: Among the roughly 35 multiple sclerosis patients, some 31 had relapsing-remitting MS and 3 had secondary progressive MS. The 95 to 110 TCR-beta libraries covered PBMC samples along with longitudinal samples, technical triplicates, and paired sorted CD4+ and CD8+ T-cell subsets. Of the approximately 68 subjects in the cohort, roughly 14 were HAM/TSP patients, around 34 were multiple sclerosis patients, and some 20 were healthy controls. Using UMI-based sequencing, the study compared peripheral blood TCR-beta repertoires from patients with HTLV-I-associated myelopathy (HAM/TSP), patients with multiple sclerosis, and healthy controls. The full study reports these points: Expanded clones from different subjects shared no identical CDR3 amino acid sequences, which suggests that TCR-beta repertoires were private in all groups. In a phylogenetic analysis, the repertoires of 18 out of 34 MS patients fell into a single cluster of related CDR3 sequences, pointing to a possible signature at the repertoire level. No association of the MS cluster with clinical or MRI features was observed, and the need for larger cohorts was stated by the authors. TCR clonal expansion was highest in HAM/TSP patients and lowest in MS patients, with MS patients falling below even healthy controls.

cDNA synthesis used template-switch 5'RACE with a primer carrying a 10-nucleotide random unique molecular identifier tagging each TCR transcript. Every sequencing run covered 15-18 subjects and yielded more than 170 million TCR-beta sequences. Total RNA was extracted with the RNeasy kit. TCR-beta VDJ regions were amplified with primers for the TCR constant region and the 5'RACE anchor, using the KAPA Real-time Library Amplification kit. Sample indexes and Illumina adaptors were added in a first PCR, after which library yield was increased in a second PCR. After Ampure bead purification, the TCR product of roughly 650 bp was size-selected on a 2% E-gel SizeSelection system. Before pooling, libraries had their quality checked on a Bioanalyzer, their concentration measured with Qubit, and their quantity determined with the Kapa Library Quantification kit. Libraries were sequenced paired-end 2 x 150 bp on an Illumina HiSeq 2500. To increase sequence diversity, about 24-32% phiX was spiked into each library pool. The published analysis was carried out like this. The UMI-based MiGEC pipeline processed quality-filtered reads and removed over 80% of raw TCR sequences during error correction. IMGT germline references were used for aligning VDJ genes, and each clonotype was defined as a unique CDR3 amino acid sequence together with its V-J genes. VDJtools evaluated clonal expansion, Shannon diversity and CDR3 relatedness (CalcPairwiseDistances, ClusterSamples); CLCbio workbench built phylogenetic trees. Clones with at least 8 unique UMIs were defined as expanded, with this threshold being based on coefficient-of-variation modelling across technical triplicates. The public reads were reprocessed in TCRdb via fastp at Q25 and MiXCR, keeping in-frame beta chains. Each CDR3 protein gets just one entry, which takes the most common genes and DNA from the rows behind it. TCRdb assigned the V and J calls; the authors' analysis was not used. Recorded for this sample are around 130,000 distinct CDR3 sequences; roughly 3.2% of them occurred a single time. Together, the top ten hold around 1.4% of the sample.

The V and J segments used are TRBV20-1 and TRBJ1-2; TRBD1 matches 8 bases in the middle. The sequence was collected from a woman aged 25-40 years with multiple sclerosis. Input material: PBMCs. The base sequence is TGCAGTGCTAGGGACAGGGACTATGGCTACACCTTC. This encodes CSARDRDYGYTF.